This T cell receptor beta chain was captured in a study of blood T cells in healthy people across ages (dated by TCRdb to the mid-2010s). General notes on the study: In model experiments, template switching captured roughly one uniquely barcoded TCR beta cDNA molecule for every two T cells. Donors of different ages were randomly distributed across sequencing lanes to avoid experimental bias. For two donors (one aged 18 to 29 and one aged 80 or older), the study analyzed two additional independent replicas of 1 million unique cDNA reads from the same blood draw. The donors were split into four age groups: young (average about 15 years), middle-aged (over 35), aged (approximately 59) and long-lived (over 75). To track age-related changes in TCR beta repertoire diversity, the study relied on deep sequencing normalized with unique cDNA molecular identifiers. The full study reports these points: Conclusive comparison of naive and antigen-experienced compartments was prevented by the profiling of bulk unsorted PBMCs. Total diversity estimates from one million sequenced T cells were considered lower bounds and underestimates. The long-lived group showed more naive CD4+ T cells, fewer expanded clones and increased TCR diversity than the aged group, suggesting age selection. As age increased, observed TCR beta diversity per million T cells dropped in a roughly linear way, and a significant reduction was already evident by age approximately 40. Because donor CMV infection status was unknown, age-related changes in expanded clonotypes were potentially confounded. Observed TCR beta diversity correlated strongly with the percentage of naive T cells measured by flow cytometry.

The donors were under 40 Caucasian individuals from Russia, aged roughly 6 to 100 years, who were systemically healthy. Approximately 9.3 milliliters of peripheral blood were drawn from each donor into EDTA-treated Vacutainer tubes. Ficoll-Paque density-gradient centrifugation was used to isolate PBMCs, with at least 6 million per sample. Total RNA, at least 5 micrograms per sample, was extracted from PBMCs with Trizol reagent. For every donor, flow cytometry on a PBMC aliquot measured the percentage of naive CD45RAhigh/CD27high T cells. The library was obtained by 5' RACE. TCRdb names Illumina HiSeq 2500 as the instrument used. A second PCR of roughly 6 to 11 cycles was run with a J-beta primer mix and a sample-barcoded 5' primer. Each TCR beta cDNA molecule received a unique molecular identifier from a template-switch 5' adaptor carrying 12 random nucleotides. At least 3 million CDR3-containing paired-end reads were obtained from each sample. The Mint cDNA synthesis kit, primed by a TRBC-specific oligonucleotide, was used to synthesize first-strand cDNA from all RNA. Following uracil-DNA glycosylase treatment, all cDNA underwent a first 18-cycle PCR with the universal primers M1SS and BC2_uni_R. Under the source paper's analysis protocol: Normalization of each sample was performed by random selection of 1 million high-quality reads, each carrying a distinct molecular identifier. Instead of being binned into consensus sequences, reads with shared molecular identifiers were discarded. MiTCR, set to a Q25 quality threshold and the strictest error-elimination algorithm, was used for CDR3 identification, clonotype clustering and error correction. A nonparametric unseen species model using Euler transformation provided a lower-bound estimate of total TCR beta diversity. TCRdb trimmed public reads at Q25 via fastp, called clones via MiXCR and kept in-frame beta chains. Each CDR3 protein appears once, grouped with its most common genes and DNA. Clone size and V and J calls follow TCRdb, not the original study. The table for this sample lists 1.5 million to 2 million distinct CDR3 sequences; about 28% of them were counted only once. The top ten clonotypes cover 7.7% of the sample.

Details on this clonotype: Its antigen is currently not known. Per-base qualities were not stored, and no clone one base away is much larger.

The sequence came from a woman aged 25 to 39 in good health. Sequencing input: blood.

In nucleotide form, the sequence is TGTGCCAGCACCACAACCCGGGACCAGAGGCAGTTCTTC. Its translation reads: CASTTTRDQRQFF. The V gene is TRBV2 and the J gene is TRBJ2-1; the D gene is possibly TRBD1 or TRBD2, each agreeing over 5 bases. Reading the germline V gene gives CDR1 SNHLY and CDR2 FYNNEI. The CDR3 sequence holds 13 residues, the cysteine and phenylalanine included. The retained sequence is limited to the CDR3, 39 bases, with the frame set at the first base. The V end loses 7 bases and the J end loses 12 bases, and a stretch of 19 bases separates them.